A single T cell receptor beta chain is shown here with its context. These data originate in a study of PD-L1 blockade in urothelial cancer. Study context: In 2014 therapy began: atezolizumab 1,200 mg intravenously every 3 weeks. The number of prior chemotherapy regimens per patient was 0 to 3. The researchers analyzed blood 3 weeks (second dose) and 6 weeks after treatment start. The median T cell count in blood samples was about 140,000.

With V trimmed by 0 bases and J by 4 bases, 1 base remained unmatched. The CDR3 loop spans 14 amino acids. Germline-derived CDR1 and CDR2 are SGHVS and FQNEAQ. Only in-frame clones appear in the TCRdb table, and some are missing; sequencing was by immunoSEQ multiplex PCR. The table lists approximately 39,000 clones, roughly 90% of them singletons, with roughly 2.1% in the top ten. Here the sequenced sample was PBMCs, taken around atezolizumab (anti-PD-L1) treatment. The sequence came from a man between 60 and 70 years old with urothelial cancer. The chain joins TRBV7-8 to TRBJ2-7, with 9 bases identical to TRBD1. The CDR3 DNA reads TGTGCCAGCAGCTTAGCGACAGGGGGGTACGAGCAGTACTTC. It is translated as CASSLATGGYEQYF.